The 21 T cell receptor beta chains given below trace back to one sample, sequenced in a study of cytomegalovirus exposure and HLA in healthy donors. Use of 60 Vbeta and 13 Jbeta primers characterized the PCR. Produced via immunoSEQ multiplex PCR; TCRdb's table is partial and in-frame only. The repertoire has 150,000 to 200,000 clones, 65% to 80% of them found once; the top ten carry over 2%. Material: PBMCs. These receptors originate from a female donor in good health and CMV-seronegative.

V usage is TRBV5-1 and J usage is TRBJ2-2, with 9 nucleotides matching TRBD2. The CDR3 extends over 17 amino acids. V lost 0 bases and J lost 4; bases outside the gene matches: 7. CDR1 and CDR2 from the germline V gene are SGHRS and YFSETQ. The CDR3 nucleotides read TGCGCCAGCAGCTTGGGCGGCGGGAGGGCCCGCACCGGGGAGCTGTTTTTT. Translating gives CASSLGGGRARTGELFF.

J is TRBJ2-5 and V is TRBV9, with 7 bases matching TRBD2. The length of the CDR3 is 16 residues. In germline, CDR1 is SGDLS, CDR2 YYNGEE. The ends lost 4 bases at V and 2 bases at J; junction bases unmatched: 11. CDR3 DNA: TGTGCCAGCAGCCCCGGGGGAGCGGGGCAACAAGAGACCCAGTACTTC. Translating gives CASSPGGAGQQETQYF.

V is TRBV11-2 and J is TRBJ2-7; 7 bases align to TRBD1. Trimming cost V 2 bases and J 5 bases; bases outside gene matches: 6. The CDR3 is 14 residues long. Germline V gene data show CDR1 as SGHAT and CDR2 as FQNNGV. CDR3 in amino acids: CASSLTTGYDEQYF. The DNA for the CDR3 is TGTGCCAGCAGCTTAACGACAGGGTATGACGAGCAGTACTTC. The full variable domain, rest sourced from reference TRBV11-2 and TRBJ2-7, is EAGVAQSPRYKIIEKRQSVAFWCNPISGHATLYWYQQILGQGPKLLIQFQNNGVVDDSQLPKDRFSAERLKGVDSTLKIQPAKLEDSAVYLCASSLTTGYDEQYFGPGTRLTVT.

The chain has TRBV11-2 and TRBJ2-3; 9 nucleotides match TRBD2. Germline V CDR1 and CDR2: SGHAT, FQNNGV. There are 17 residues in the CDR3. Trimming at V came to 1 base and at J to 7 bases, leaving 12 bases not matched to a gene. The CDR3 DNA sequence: TGTGCCAGCAGCTTAGTAAGCGGGGGGACAATTCGTCATACGCAGTATTTT. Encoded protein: CASSLVSGGTIRHTQYF.

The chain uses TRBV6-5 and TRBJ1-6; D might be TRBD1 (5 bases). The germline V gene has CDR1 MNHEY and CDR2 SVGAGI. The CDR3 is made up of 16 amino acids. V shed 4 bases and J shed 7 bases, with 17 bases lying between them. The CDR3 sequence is CASSSVTGGRNSPLHF. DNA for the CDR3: TGTGCCAGCAGTTCGGTCACAGGAGGGAGAAATTCACCCCTCCACTTT.

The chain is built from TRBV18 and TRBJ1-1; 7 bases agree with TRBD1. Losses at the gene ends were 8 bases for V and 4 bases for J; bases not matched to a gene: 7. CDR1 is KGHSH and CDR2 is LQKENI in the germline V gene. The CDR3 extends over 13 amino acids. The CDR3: CASRRQGITEAFF. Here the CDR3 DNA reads TGTGCCAGCCGACGACAGGGCATCACTGAAGCTTTCTTT.

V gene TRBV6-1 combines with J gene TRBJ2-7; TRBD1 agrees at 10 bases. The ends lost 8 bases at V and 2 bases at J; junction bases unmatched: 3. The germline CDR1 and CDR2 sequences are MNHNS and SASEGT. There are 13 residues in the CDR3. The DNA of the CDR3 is TGTGCCAGCCGGACAGGGGGGGCCTACGAGCAGTACTTC. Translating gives CASRTGGAYEQYF.

The CDR3 DNA is TGTGCCAGCAGAGCCTATCTTACAGGGGGCGACACTGAAGCTTTCTTT. Its protein is CASRAYLTGGDTEAFF. The chain has TRBV2 and TRBJ1-1, with TRBD1 matching over 9 bases. Germline CDR1 reads SNHLY; CDR2 reads FYNNEI. The CDR3 spans 16 residues. J gave up 3 bases and V 6 bases, and 11 bases lay outside the gene matches.

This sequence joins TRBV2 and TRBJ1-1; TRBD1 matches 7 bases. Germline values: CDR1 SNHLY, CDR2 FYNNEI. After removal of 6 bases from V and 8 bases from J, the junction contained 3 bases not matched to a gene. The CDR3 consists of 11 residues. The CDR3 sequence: CASSVQGEAFF. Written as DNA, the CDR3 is TGTGCCAGCAGCGTACAGGGGGAAGCTTTCTTT.

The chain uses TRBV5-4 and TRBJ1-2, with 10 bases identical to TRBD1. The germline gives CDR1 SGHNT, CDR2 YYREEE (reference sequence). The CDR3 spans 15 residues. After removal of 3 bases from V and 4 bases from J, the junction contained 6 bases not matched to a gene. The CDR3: CASSWPGQGSYGYTF. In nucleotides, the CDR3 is TGTGCCAGCAGCTGGCCGGGACAGGGGAGCTATGGCTACACCTTC.

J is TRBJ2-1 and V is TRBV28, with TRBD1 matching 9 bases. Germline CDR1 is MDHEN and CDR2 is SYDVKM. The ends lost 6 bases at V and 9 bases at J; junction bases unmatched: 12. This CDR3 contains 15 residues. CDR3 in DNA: TGTGCCAGCAGCCCGCTGGGGACAGGGATCAGTGAGCAGTTCTTC. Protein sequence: CASSPLGTGISEQFF. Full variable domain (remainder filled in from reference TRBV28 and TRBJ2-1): DVKVTQSSRYLVKRTGEKVFLECVQDMDHENMFWYRQDPGLGLRLIYFSYDVKMKEKGDIPEGYSVSREKKERFSLILESASTNQTSMYLCASSPLGTGISEQFFGPGTRLTVL.

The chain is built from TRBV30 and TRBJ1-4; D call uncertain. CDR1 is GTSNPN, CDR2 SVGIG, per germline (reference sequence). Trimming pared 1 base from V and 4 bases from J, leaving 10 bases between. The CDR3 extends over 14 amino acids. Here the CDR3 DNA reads TGTGCCTGGAGTGACGCCGGGATTAATGAAAAACTGTTTTTT. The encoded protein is CAWSDAGINEKLFF.

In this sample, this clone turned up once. CDR3 bases: TGTGCCAGCAGCTTCCGACCAGGACCGGGGTACGAGCAGTACTTC. Translated: CASSFRPGPGYEQYF. This sequence joins TRBV5-5 and TRBJ2-7; weak D call: TRBD2 (5 bases). Germline CDR1 is SGHKS and CDR2 is YYEKEE (reference sequence). V was clipped by 2 bases and J by 4 bases, with 16 bases between them. The CDR3 is made up of 15 amino acids.

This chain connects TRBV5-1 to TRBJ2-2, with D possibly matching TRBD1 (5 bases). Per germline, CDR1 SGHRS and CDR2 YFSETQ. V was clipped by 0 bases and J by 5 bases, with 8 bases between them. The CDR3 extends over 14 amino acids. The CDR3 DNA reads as TGCGCCAGCAGCTTGGGACAGTCGACCGGGGAGCTGTTTTTT. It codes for CASSLGQSTGELFF. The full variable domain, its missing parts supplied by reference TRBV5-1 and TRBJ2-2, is KAGVTQTPRYLIKTRGQQVTLSCSPISGHRSVSWYQQTPGQGLQFLFEYFSETQRNKGNFPGRFSGRQFSNSRSEMNVSTLELGDSALYLCASSLGQSTGELFFGEGSRLTVL.

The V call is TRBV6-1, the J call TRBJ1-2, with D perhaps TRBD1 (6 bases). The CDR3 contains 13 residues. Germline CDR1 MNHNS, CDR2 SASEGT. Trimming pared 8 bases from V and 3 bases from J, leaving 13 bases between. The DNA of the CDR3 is TGTGCCAGCCTTTACCAGGGGCACTATGGCTACACCTTC. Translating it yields CASLYQGHYGYTF.

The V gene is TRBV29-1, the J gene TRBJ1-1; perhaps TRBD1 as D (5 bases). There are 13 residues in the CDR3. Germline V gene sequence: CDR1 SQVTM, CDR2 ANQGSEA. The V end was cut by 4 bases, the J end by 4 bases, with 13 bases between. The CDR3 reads CSVGGGAPTEAFF. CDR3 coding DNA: TGCAGCGTTGGGGGCGGGGCCCCCACTGAAGCTTTCTTT.

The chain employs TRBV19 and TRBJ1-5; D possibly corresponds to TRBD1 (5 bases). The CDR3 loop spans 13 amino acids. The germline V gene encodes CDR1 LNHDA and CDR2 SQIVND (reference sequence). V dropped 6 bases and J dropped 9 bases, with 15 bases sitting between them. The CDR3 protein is CASRSDSLGPQHF. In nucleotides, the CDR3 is TGTGCCAGTAGATCCGACAGCCTAGGGCCCCAGCATTTT.

The CDR3 DNA reads as TGTGCCAGCAGTTACTCGTTACAGGTCCATTATGGCTACACCTTC. As protein: CASSYSLQVHYGYTF. The rearrangement uses TRBV6-5 and TRBJ1-2; D is perhaps TRBD1 (5 bases). This CDR3 spans 15 amino acids. Germline assignment: CDR1 MNHEY and CDR2 SVGAGI. Trimming took off 0 bases at V and 5 bases at J, with 13 bases between the two ends.

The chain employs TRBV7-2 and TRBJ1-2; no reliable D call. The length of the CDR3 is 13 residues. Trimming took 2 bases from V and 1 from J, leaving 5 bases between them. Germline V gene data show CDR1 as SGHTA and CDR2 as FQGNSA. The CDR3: CASSLLVNYGYTF. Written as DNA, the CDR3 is TGTGCCAGCAGCTTACTCGTTAACTATGGCTACACCTTC.

DNA for the CDR3: TGCGCCAGCAGCTCTAGCCAGATCTCTGGAAACACCATATATTTT. Amino acids: CASSSSQISGNTIYF. This rearrangement joins TRBV5-1 to TRBJ1-3; D unclear. The CDR3 contains 15 residues. Trimming shortened V by 3 bases and J by 0 bases, and 10 bases separated the two germline ends. CDR1 and CDR2 from the germline V gene are SGHRS and YFSETQ.

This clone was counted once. CDR3 nucleotides: TGTGCCATCAGTGAGTCCGGACAGGGGAACTACGAGCAGTACTTC. The encoded protein is CAISESGQGNYEQYF. The chain carries TRBV10-3 and TRBJ2-7, with 9 bases aligning to TRBD1. Germline V gene sequence: CDR1 ENHRY, CDR2 SYGVKD. After removal of 0 bases from V and 3 bases from J, the junction contained 3 bases not matched to a gene. CDR3 length equals 15 residues.